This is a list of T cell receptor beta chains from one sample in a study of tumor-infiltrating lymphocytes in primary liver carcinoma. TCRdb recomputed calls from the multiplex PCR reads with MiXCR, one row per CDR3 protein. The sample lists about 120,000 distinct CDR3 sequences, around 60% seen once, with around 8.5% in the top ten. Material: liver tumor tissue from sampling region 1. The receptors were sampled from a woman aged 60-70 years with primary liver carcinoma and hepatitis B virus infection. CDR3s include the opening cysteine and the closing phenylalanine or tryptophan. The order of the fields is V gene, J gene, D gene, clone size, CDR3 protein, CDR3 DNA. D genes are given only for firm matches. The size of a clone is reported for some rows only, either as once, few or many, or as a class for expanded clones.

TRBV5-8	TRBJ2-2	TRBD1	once	CASSLRDRGDTGELFF	TGTGCCAGCAGCTTGAGGGACAGGGGGGACACTGGGGAGCTGTTTTTT
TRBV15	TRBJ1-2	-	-	CATSKQEDGYTF	TGTGCCACCAGCAAACAAGAGGATGGCTACACCTTC
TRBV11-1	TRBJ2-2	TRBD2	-	CASSSGRLAGLAGELFF	TGTGCCAGCAGCTCGGGAAGACTAGCGGGTTTGGCCGGGGAGCTGTTTTTT
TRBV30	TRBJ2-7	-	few	CAWSVGGSEYEQYF	TGTGCCTGGAGTGTGGGAGGTTCCGAGTACGAGCAGTACTTC
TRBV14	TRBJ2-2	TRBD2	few	CASSPLGLAPPKDTGELFF	TGTGCCAGCAGCCCCCTGGGACTAGCACCCCCAAAGGACACCGGGGAGCTGTTTTTT
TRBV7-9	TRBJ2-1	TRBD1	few	CASSSGTGNNEQFF	TGTGCCAGCAGCTCCGGGACAGGGAACAATGAGCAGTTCTTC
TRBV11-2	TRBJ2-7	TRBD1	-	CASSPTGFGKQYF	TGTGCTAGCAGCCCGACAGGGTTCGGCAAGCAGTACTTC
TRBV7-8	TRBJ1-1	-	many	CASSPTLDTEAFF	TGTGCCAGCAGCCCCACCTTGGACACTGAAGCTTTCTTT
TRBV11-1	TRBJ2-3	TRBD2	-	CASSLRRRAGESQF	TGTGCCAGCAGCTTAAGACGACGTGCGGGAGAGTCTCAATTT
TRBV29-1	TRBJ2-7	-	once	CSVAGIVRTYEQHF	TGCAGCGTGGCTGGGATAGTGAGAACCTACGAGCAGCACTTC
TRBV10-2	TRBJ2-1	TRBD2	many	CASSESWGGEQFF	TGCGCCAGCAGTGAGTCATGGGGGGGTGAGCAGTTCTTC
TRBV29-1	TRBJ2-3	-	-	CSAGFGQRTGTQYF	TGCAGCGCGGGATTCGGACAGCGCACAGGCACGCAGTATTTT
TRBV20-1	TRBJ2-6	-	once	CSARRGTGANVLTF	TGCAGTGCTAGAAGGGGGACTGGGGCCAACGTCCTGACTTTC
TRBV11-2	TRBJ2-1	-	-	CASSQTSGYSYNEQFF	TGTGCCAGCAGCCAGACAAGCGGCTACTCCTACAATGAGCAGTTCTTC
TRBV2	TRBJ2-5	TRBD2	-	CASRSGTRAEIQYF	TGTGCCAGCAGATCCGGGACTAGGGCGGAGATCCAGTACTTC
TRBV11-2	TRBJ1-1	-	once	CASSPRAGNVTEAFF	TGTGCCAGCAGCCCGCGGGCAGGGAATGTGACTGAAGCTTTCTTT
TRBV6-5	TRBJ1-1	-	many	CASSYRQDTEAFF	TGTGCCAGCAGTTATAGACAGGACACTGAAGCTTTCTTT
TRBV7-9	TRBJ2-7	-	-	CASSLAGQSYEQYF	TGTGCCAGCAGCTTAGCCGGACAGAGCTACGAGCAGTACTTC
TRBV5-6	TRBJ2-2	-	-	CASSLLQTVLNTGELFF	TGTGCCAGCAGCTTGTTACAGACAGTTTTGAACACCGGGGAGCTGTTTTTT
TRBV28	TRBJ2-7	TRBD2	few	CASKLAGGEQYF	TGTGCCAGCAAACTAGCGGGAGGCGAGCAGTACTTC
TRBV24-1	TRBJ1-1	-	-	CATSAGEGALF	TGTGCCACCAGTGCCGGAGAGGGAGCTCTCTTT
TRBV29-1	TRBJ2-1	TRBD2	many	CSVEGGRAEKKQFF	TGCAGCGTTGAAGGCGGGAGGGCTGAGAAAAAGCAGTTCTTC
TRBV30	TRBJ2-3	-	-	CAWSRTGFTSTDTQYF	TGTGCCTGGAGTCGAACCGGATTCACTAGCACAGATACGCAGTATTTT
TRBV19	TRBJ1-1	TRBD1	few	CASSFTGTGITEAFF	TGTGCCAGTAGTTTTACCGGGACAGGGATCACTGAAGCTTTCTTT
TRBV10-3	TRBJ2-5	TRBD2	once	CAARTSGRANRETQYF	TGTGCCGCCCGGACTAGCGGGAGGGCCAACCGAGAGACCCAGTACTTC
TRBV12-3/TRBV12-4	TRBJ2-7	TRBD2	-	CASSRGTISKQYF	TGTGCCAGCAGTCGGGGGACTATCTCCAAGCAGTACTTC
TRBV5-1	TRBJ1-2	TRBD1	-	CASSLGSRGGYTF	TGCGCCAGCAGCTTGGGATCCAGGGGGGGCTACACCTTC
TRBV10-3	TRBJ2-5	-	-	CAISESPLAKPRETQYF	TGTGCCATCAGTGAGTCCCCCCTAGCGAAACCCCGAGAGACCCAGTACTTC
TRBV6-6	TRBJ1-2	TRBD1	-	CASIYGQGHGYTF	TGTGCCAGCATTTATGGACAGGGGCACGGCTACACCTTC
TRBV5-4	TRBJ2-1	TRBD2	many	CASSLAGLAGGSSYNEQFF	TGTGCCAGCAGCTTGGCAGGACTAGCGGGAGGGAGCTCCTACAATGAGCAGTTCTTC
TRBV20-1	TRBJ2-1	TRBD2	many	CSARTREGLSNEQFF	TGCAGTGCTAGGACCCGGGAGGGCCTCTCCAATGAGCAGTTCTTC
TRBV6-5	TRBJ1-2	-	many	CASRTSGGGRGDYGYTF	TGTGCCAGCAGGACCTCGGGGGGGGGAAGAGGTGACTATGGCTACACCTTC
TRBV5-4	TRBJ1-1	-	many	CASSLGQRNTEAFF	TGTGCCAGCAGCTTGGGACAAAGGAACACTGAAGCTTTCTTT
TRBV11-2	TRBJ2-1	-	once	CASSLRRTMSSYNEQFF	TGTGCCAGCAGCTTAAGGCGCACTATGAGCTCCTACAATGAGCAGTTCTTC
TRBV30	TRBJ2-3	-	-	CAWINKNGAGEMYF	TGTGCATGGATTAACAAAAATGGGGCAGGGGAAATGTATTTT
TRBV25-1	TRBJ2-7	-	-	CATATNGSFEQYF	TGTGCCACTGCGACTAACGGGAGTTTTGAGCAATACTTC
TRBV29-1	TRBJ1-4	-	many	CSVAVYGGGINEKLFF	TGCAGCGTTGCGGTATATGGGGGGGGTATTAATGAAAAACTGTTTTTT